Listed below are T cell receptor beta chains from one sample, sequenced in a study of T-cell reconstitution after alpha-beta-depleted transplantation in children. TCRdb recomputed calls from the PCR reads with MiXCR, one row per CDR3 protein. In the table there are about 870,000 distinct CDR3 sequences, about 16% of which are singletons. The sequencing here drew on PBMCs, mostly from graft donor cells, taken 360 days after TCRalphabeta/CD19-depleted stem cell transplant. The source is a male patient between 10 and 17 years old who had a stem cell transplant for acute lymphoblastic leukemia, so the T cells may come from the graft donor. The CDR3 runs from the conserved cysteine through the conserved F or W. A D gene is named only where the DNA matches it firmly. The size entry is marked missing in some rows and otherwise reads once, few, many or a size class.

J gene | D gene | V gene | clone size | CDR3 DNA | CDR3 protein
TRBJ2-7 | TRBD1 | TRBV20-1 | few | TGCAGTGCTAGAAAAATACCCTTTAGGACAGGGTGGGCCTACGAGCAGTACTTC | CSARKIPFRTGWAYEQYF
TRBJ1-5 | NA | TRBV6-1 | NA | TGTGCCATCAGTGAAACGGGGCAGGGAGTCGGTAACAATCAGCCCCAGCATTTT | CAISETGQGVGNNQPQHF
TRBJ1-5 | NA | TRBV12-3/TRBV12-4 | many | TGTGCCAGCTCCGCCGGGGTTTCCAATCAGCCCCAGCATTTT | CASSAGVSNQPQHF
TRBJ1-1 | NA | TRBV5-1 | NA | TGCGCCAGCAGCCCCCTCGGAGGGGGTACTGAAGCTTTCTTT | CASSPLGGGTEAFF
TRBJ2-1 | NA | TRBV27 | many | TGTGCCAGCAGTACGGGACCGATCAATGAGCAGTTCTTC | CASSTGPINEQFF
TRBJ2-5 | TRBD1 | TRBV15 | few | TGTGCCACCAGCGGACCCGGGGGACAGGGAAAAGAGACCCAGTACTTC | CATSGPGGQGKETQYF
TRBJ2-3 | NA | TRBV29-1 | many | TGCAGCGTTGGTTCCCGGAGGAGTGATACGCAGTATTTT | CSVGSRRSDTQYF
TRBJ2-7 | NA | TRBV18 | few | TGTGCCAGCTCACCCTCACCACAGGGTTACGAGCAGTACTTC | CASSPSPQGYEQYF
TRBJ2-2 | NA | TRBV12-3/TRBV12-4 | NA | TGTGCCAGCAGAGACGTCACCGGGGAGCTGTTTTTT | CASRDVTGELFF
TRBJ2-7 | NA | TRBV27 | few | TGTGCCAGCAGTCCCCGAAGGTACGCTACCGCCGAGCAGTACTTC | CASSPRRYATAEQYF
TRBJ2-3 | NA | TRBV5-1 | few | TGCGCCAGCAGCTTACTAACCGGGACTAGCACAGATACGCAGTATTTT | CASSLLTGTSTDTQYF
TRBJ2-5 | NA | TRBV20-1 | many | TGCAGTGCTACATCGGGAGTGCAAGAGACCCAGTACTTC | CSATSGVQETQYF
TRBJ2-7 | TRBD1 | TRBV5-1 | NA | TGCGCCAGCAGCTTGAAAGGACAGGGCTCGATTTCGTACTTC | CASSLKGQGSISYF
TRBJ1-6 | NA | TRBV2 | NA | TGTGCCAGCGAACAGGATAATTCACCCCTCCACTTT | CASEQDNSPLHF
TRBJ2-2 | TRBD2 | TRBV2 | NA | TGTGCCAGCAGTTCGGCGGGAGGTCAAACCGGGGAGCTGTTTTTT | CASSSAGGQTGELFF
TRBJ2-2 | TRBD1 | TRBV5-1 | many | TGCGCCAGCAGCTCAACAGGGGATCCTTGGGCCGGGGAGCTGTTTTTT | CASSSTGDPWAGELFF
TRBJ2-5 | NA | TRBV10-3 | many | TGTGCCATCCCTAATCCAGGCCTCGGGACCCAGTACTTC | CAIPNPGLGTQYF
TRBJ2-7 | TRBD2 | TRBV14 | few | TGTGCCAGCAGCCAAGGTTTTACTAGCGGGACCTACGAGCAGTACTTC | CASSQGFTSGTYEQYF
TRBJ2-1 | TRBD2 | TRBV20-1 | NA | TGCAGTGCACTATCCGGGACTAGCGGTCGCAATGAGCAGTTCTTC | CSALSGTSGRNEQFF
TRBJ1-3 | NA | TRBV30 | NA | TGTGCCTGGAGTACAGGGTACTCTGGAAACACCATATATTTT | CAWSTGYSGNTIYF
TRBJ2-3 | NA | TRBV6-1 | few | TGTGCCAGCAGCCCTCGGGACAATGGACGACGCACAGATACGCAGTATTTT | CASSPRDNGRRTDTQYF
TRBJ2-1 | TRBD2 | TRBV12-3/TRBV12-4 | NA | TGTGCCAGCAGAATCTTAGCGGGAGCGCGGTGCAATGAGCAGTTCTTC | CASRILAGARCNEQFF
TRBJ2-6 | NA | TRBV20-1 | NA | TGCAGTGCTAGGTGGGGGCCTGGGGCCAACGTCCTGACTTTC | CSARWGPGANVLTF
TRBJ2-1 | NA | TRBV10-2 | few | TGCGCCAGCACCTTGATAACTACCAGCTCCTACAATGAGCAGTTCTTC | CASTLITTSSYNEQFF
TRBJ2-6 | NA | TRBV3-1 | NA | TGTGCCAGCAGCCAAGGTGTACGGCAGATGGTCTCTGGGGCCAACGTCCTGACTTTC | CASSQGVRQMVSGANVLTF